The rows below give T cell receptor beta chains drawn from one sample of a study of beta chain features in type 1 diabetes. Clones were sequenced by immunoSEQ multiplex PCR, and TCRdb holds only the in-frame ones, with some missing. The sample records hundreds of thousands of clones, 8% to 13% being singletons. Specimen: naive CD4+ T cells from blood. The receptors shown here come from a woman in her twenties or thirties in good health. CDR3s include the opening cysteine and the closing phenylalanine or tryptophan. D genes are given only for firm matches. The size field is filled for only some rows; it gives once, few, many or a size class.

clone_size: few; v_call: TRBV28; cdr3_length: 15; j_call: TRBJ1-5; d_call: NA; cdr3_aa: CASSLGGMNNQPQHF; cdr3_nt: TGTGCCAGCAGTTTAGGGGGGATGAATAATCAGCCCCAGCATTTT
clone_size: few; v_call: TRBV30; cdr3_length: 16; j_call: TRBJ2-6; d_call: TRBD2; cdr3_aa: CAWRTSGRSGANVLTF; cdr3_nt: TGTGCCTGGAGAACTAGCGGGAGATCTGGGGCCAACGTCCTGACTTTC
clone_size: few; v_call: TRBV30; cdr3_length: 10; j_call: TRBJ2-1; d_call: NA; cdr3_aa: CAWSTREQFF; cdr3_nt: TGTGCCTGGAGTACGAGGGAGCAGTTCTTC
clone_size: NA; v_call: TRBV18; cdr3_length: 13; j_call: TRBJ1-1; d_call: NA; cdr3_aa: CASSQGMNTEAFF; cdr3_nt: TGTGCCAGCTCCCAGGGCATGAACACTGAAGCTTTCTTT
clone_size: NA; v_call: TRBV6-5; cdr3_length: 12; j_call: TRBJ2-7; d_call: TRBD2; cdr3_aa: CATGLAGNEQYF; cdr3_nt: TGTGCCACCGGACTAGCGGGTAACGAGCAGTACTTC
clone_size: NA; v_call: TRBV9; cdr3_length: 15; j_call: TRBJ1-3; d_call: TRBD1; cdr3_aa: CASSGGQSSGNTIYF; cdr3_nt: TGTGCCAGCAGCGGGGGACAGAGCTCTGGAAACACCATATATTTT
clone_size: NA; v_call: TRBV30; cdr3_length: 13; j_call: TRBJ1-2; d_call: NA; cdr3_aa: CAWSGQASYGYTF; cdr3_nt: TGTGCCTGGAGTGGGCAGGCCTCCTATGGCTACACCTTC
clone_size: few; v_call: TRBV7-3; cdr3_length: 14; j_call: TRBJ1-1; d_call: NA; cdr3_aa: CASSLTPTGTEAFF; cdr3_nt: TGTGCCAGCAGCTTAACCCCAACGGGCACTGAAGCTTTCTTT
clone_size: NA; v_call: TRBV4-3; cdr3_length: 17; j_call: TRBJ2-1; d_call: NA; cdr3_aa: CASSQERGTSSYNEQFF; cdr3_nt: TGCGCCAGCAGCCAAGAGCGGGGGACAAGCTCCTACAATGAGCAGTTCTTC
clone_size: few; v_call: TRBV7-3; cdr3_length: 15; j_call: TRBJ2-1; d_call: TRBD2; cdr3_aa: CASSQLAGVYNEQFF; cdr3_nt: TGTGCCAGCAGCCAGCTAGCGGGAGTGTACAATGAGCAGTTCTTC
clone_size: few; v_call: TRBV2; cdr3_length: 14; j_call: TRBJ2-1; d_call: TRBD2; cdr3_aa: CASTGLARNNEQFF; cdr3_nt: TGTGCCAGCACGGGACTAGCGCGGAACAATGAGCAGTTCTTC
clone_size: few; v_call: TRBV7-2; cdr3_length: 14; j_call: TRBJ1-5; d_call: NA; cdr3_aa: CASSFWTFDQPQHF; cdr3_nt: TGTGCCAGCAGCTTTTGGACATTCGATCAGCCCCAGCATTTT
clone_size: NA; v_call: TRBV5-6; cdr3_length: 18; j_call: TRBJ2-1; d_call: TRBD2; cdr3_aa: CASSLWAASGGSYNEQFF; cdr3_nt: TGTGCCAGCAGCTTGTGGGCGGCTAGCGGGGGCTCCTACAATGAGCAGTTCTTC
clone_size: few; v_call: TRBV30; cdr3_length: 13; j_call: TRBJ1-5; d_call: NA; cdr3_aa: CAWSGQGSQPQHF; cdr3_nt: TGTGCCTGGAGTGGCCAGGGAAGTCAGCCCCAGCATTTT
clone_size: NA; v_call: TRBV9; cdr3_length: 16; j_call: TRBJ2-1; d_call: NA; cdr3_aa: CASSVVVGGNDNEQFF; cdr3_nt: TGTGCCAGCAGCGTAGTAGTAGGAGGAAACGACAATGAGCAGTTCTTC
clone_size: NA; v_call: TRBV7-2; cdr3_length: 18; j_call: TRBJ2-6; d_call: NA; cdr3_aa: CASSSKSGHPSGANVLTF; cdr3_nt: TGTGCCAGCAGCTCTAAATCGGGACACCCCTCTGGGGCCAACGTCCTGACTTTC
clone_size: few; v_call: TRBV7-9; cdr3_length: 14; j_call: TRBJ2-7; d_call: TRBD1; cdr3_aa: CASSRDRGTYEQYF; cdr3_nt: TGTGCCAGCAGCCGGGACAGGGGTACCTACGAGCAGTACTTC
clone_size: few; v_call: TRBV28; cdr3_length: 14; j_call: TRBJ2-3; d_call: TRBD1; cdr3_aa: CASSSPDRGNTQYF; cdr3_nt: TGTGCCAGCAGCTCCCCAGACAGGGGAAATACGCAGTATTTT
clone_size: NA; v_call: TRBV28; cdr3_length: 15; j_call: TRBJ2-1; d_call: TRBD2; cdr3_aa: CASSNGLAGYNEQFF; cdr3_nt: TGTGCCAGCAGTAATGGACTAGCGGGGTACAATGAGCAGTTCTTC
clone_size: few; v_call: TRBV7-2; cdr3_length: 14; j_call: TRBJ2-2; d_call: NA; cdr3_aa: CASSLDTNTGELFF; cdr3_nt: TGTGCCAGCAGCCTCGACACGAACACCGGGGAGCTGTTTTTT
clone_size: NA; v_call: TRBV7-3; cdr3_length: 13; j_call: TRBJ2-2; d_call: NA; cdr3_aa: CASSPTSSGELFF; cdr3_nt: TGTGCCAGCAGCCCAACTAGTAGTGGGGAGCTGTTTTTT
clone_size: many; v_call: TRBV29-1; cdr3_length: 15; j_call: TRBJ2-3; d_call: TRBD2; cdr3_aa: CSVDGLAGVPDTQYF; cdr3_nt: TGCAGCGTCGACGGACTAGCGGGAGTCCCAGATACGCAGTATTTT
clone_size: NA; v_call: TRBV5-4; cdr3_length: 16; j_call: TRBJ2-2; d_call: TRBD1; cdr3_aa: CASSFGTGVFAGELFF; cdr3_nt: TGTGCCAGCAGCTTTGGGACAGGGGTTTTTGCCGGGGAGCTGTTTTTT
clone_size: NA; v_call: TRBV4-3; cdr3_length: 11; j_call: TRBJ2-7; d_call: NA; cdr3_aa: CASSPAYEQYF; cdr3_nt: TGCGCCAGCAGCCCAGCCTACGAGCAGTACTTC
clone_size: NA; v_call: TRBV4-3; cdr3_length: 17; j_call: TRBJ1-2; d_call: TRBD1; cdr3_aa: CASSQEGTGYRNYGYTF; cdr3_nt: TGCGCCAGCAGCCAAGAGGGGACAGGGTATAGGAACTATGGCTACACCTTC
clone_size: few; v_call: TRBV4-3; cdr3_length: 18; j_call: TRBJ2-1; d_call: TRBD2; cdr3_aa: CASSQDNPSGRAKNEQFF; cdr3_nt: TGCGCCAGCAGCCAAGATAACCCTAGCGGGAGGGCCAAAAATGAGCAGTTCTTC
clone_size: once; v_call: TRBV19; cdr3_length: 16; j_call: TRBJ2-2; d_call: NA; cdr3_aa: CASDHGGRGATGELFF; cdr3_nt: TGTGCCAGTGATCATGGAGGCAGGGGCGCCACCGGGGAGCTGTTTTTT
clone_size: NA; v_call: TRBV7-3; cdr3_length: 16; j_call: TRBJ2-1; d_call: TRBD2; cdr3_aa: CASSPMGLAGANEQFF; cdr3_nt: TGTGCCAGCAGCCCAATGGGACTAGCGGGAGCCAATGAGCAGTTCTTC
clone_size: NA; v_call: TRBV2; cdr3_length: 15; j_call: TRBJ2-7; d_call: NA; cdr3_aa: CASSGSGKASYEQYF; cdr3_nt: TGTGCCAGCAGTGGCTCAGGGAAGGCGTCCTACGAGCAGTACTTC
clone_size: few; v_call: TRBV9; cdr3_length: 14; j_call: TRBJ2-3; d_call: TRBD2; cdr3_aa: CASSVASGSDTQYF; cdr3_nt: TGTGCCAGCAGCGTAGCTAGCGGGAGTGATACGCAGTATTTT
clone_size: few; v_call: TRBV18; cdr3_length: 14; j_call: TRBJ1-1; d_call: TRBD1; cdr3_aa: CASSPGQGYTEAFF; cdr3_nt: TGTGCCAGCTCCCCGGGACAGGGGTACACTGAAGCTTTCTTT
clone_size: few; v_call: TRBV11-1; cdr3_length: 12; j_call: TRBJ2-1; d_call: TRBD2; cdr3_aa: CASSWEREGQFF; cdr3_nt: TGTGCCAGCAGCTGGGAGCGGGAGGGACAGTTCTTC
clone_size: NA; v_call: TRBV5-6; cdr3_length: 16; j_call: TRBJ2-1; d_call: NA; cdr3_aa: CASSLRLHTTLNEQFF; cdr3_nt: TGTGCCAGCAGTCTACGACTTCACACTACATTAAATGAGCAGTTCTTC
clone_size: few; v_call: TRBV5-1; cdr3_length: 14; j_call: TRBJ2-7; d_call: NA; cdr3_aa: CASSKGVQSYEQYF; cdr3_nt: TGCGCCAGCAGCAAAGGGGTTCAATCCTACGAGCAGTACTTC
clone_size: NA; v_call: TRBV11-2; cdr3_length: 12; j_call: TRBJ2-7; d_call: NA; cdr3_aa: CASSPQTYEQYF; cdr3_nt: TGTGCCAGCAGCCCCCAGACCTACGAGCAGTACTTC
clone_size: NA; v_call: TRBV19; cdr3_length: 13; j_call: TRBJ1-2; d_call: NA; cdr3_aa: CASSPGGDYGYTF; cdr3_nt: TGTGCCAGTAGTCCCGGGGGAGACTATGGCTACACCTTC
clone_size: NA; v_call: TRBV5-1; cdr3_length: 15; j_call: TRBJ2-7; d_call: NA; cdr3_aa: CASSSSLTRAGEQYF; cdr3_nt: TGCGCCAGCAGCTCTTCATTGACTCGAGCCGGGGAGCAGTACTTC